These 25 T cell receptor beta chains were sequenced from one sample in a study of cytomegalovirus exposure and HLA in healthy donors. It was with 60 Vbeta and 13 Jbeta primers that the PCR ran. Clones were sequenced by immunoSEQ multiplex PCR, and TCRdb holds only the in-frame ones, with some missing. The sample consists of about 150,000 clones, 70% to 80% of them appearing once. Input material: PBMCs. The origin of the receptors is a man aged 25 to 40 in good health and CMV-seropositive.

The chain carries TRBV6-6 and TRBJ1-1, with 10 bases that match TRBD1. Germline CDR1 is MNHNY and CDR2 is SVGAGI (reference sequence). The CDR3 length is 15 residues. J lost 2 bases, V lost 5 bases, and 5 bases had no gene match. DNA of the CDR3: TGTGCCAGCAGTACGGGACAGGGGCTTAACACTGAAGCTTTCTTT. Its protein is CASSTGQGLNTEAFF.

J is TRBJ1-5 and V is TRBV19, with 9 bases fitting TRBD1. J gave up 8 bases and V 3 bases, and 8 bases lay outside the gene matches. CDR3 length: 15 residues. The V gene's germline CDR1 is LNHDA and CDR2 SQIVND (reference sequence). The CDR3 loop is CASSMGQGPREPQHF. The CDR3 region has the DNA TGTGCCAGTAGTATGGGACAGGGCCCCAGGGAGCCCCAGCATTTT.

The table lists this clone with a few counts. Other DNA sequences from this sample encode an identical CDR3 as well. The rearrangement links TRBV6-5 to TRBJ1-5, with a weak D call TRBD1 (5 bases). This CDR3 comprises 14 residues. The V and J ends lost 0 bases and 2 bases respectively, with 5 bases between them. Germline lookup yields CDR1 MNHEY and CDR2 SVGAGI. The CDR3 reads CASSYSGGNQPQHF. The CDR3 DNA sequence: TGTGCCAGCAGTTACTCAGGGGGCAATCAGCCCCAGCATTTT.

The gene calls are TRBV7-2 and TRBJ2-7, with 7 bases that match TRBD2. Trimming removed 0 bases from V and 13 bases from J; junction bases left unmatched: 12. From germline, CDR1 is SGHTA and CDR2 FQGNSA. The CDR3 extends over 14 amino acids. The CDR3 region is CASSLASTGGPGYF. CDR3 DNA: TGTGCCAGCAGCTTAGCCAGCACGGGGGGTCCTGGATACTTC.

This chain uses TRBV4-2 with TRBJ2-2; TRBD2 aligns across 8 bases. The CDR3 has 16 residues. Germline CDR1 and CDR2: LGHNA and YNFKEQ. The V gene end was trimmed by 0 bases and the J gene end by 7 bases; junction bases not matched to a gene: 7. The CDR3: CASSQEQAGAGGELFF. Here the CDR3 DNA reads TGTGCCAGCAGCCAAGAGCAAGCGGGGGCGGGCGGGGAGCTGTTTTTT.

V usage is TRBV9 and J usage is TRBJ2-5, with 13 nucleotides matching TRBD2. Germline V gene data show CDR1 as SGDLS and CDR2 as YYNGEE. This CDR3 comprises 17 residues. The V and J ends lost 0 bases and 5 bases, in that order; junction bases with no gene match: 7. CDR3 sequence: CASSVGTSGGGGETQYF. The CDR3 DNA reads TGTGCCAGCAGCGTAGGAACTAGCGGGGGGGGCGGTGAGACCCAGTACTTC.

The chain carries TRBV27 and TRBJ2-7; D is possibly TRBD1 (6 bases). Deletions cut 2 bases from V and 0 bases from J, with 17 bases between. Germline V gives CDR1 MNHEY, CDR2 SMNVEV (reference sequence). The CDR3 length is 17 residues. The CDR3 nucleotides are TGTGCCAGCAGTTTAACTCCGGGACACTTCAGCTCCTACGAGCAGTACTTC. Its translation is CASSLTPGHFSSYEQYF.

Note on this clone: This specimen includes other DNA sequences encoding the same CDR3. V gene TRBV5-1 combines with J gene TRBJ1-1; 9 bases match TRBD1. V trimming: 3 bases; J trimming: 0 bases; junction bases outside the gene matches: 3. Germline-derived CDR1 and CDR2 are SGHRS and YFSETQ. The CDR3 consists of 15 residues. The DNA for the CDR3 is TGCGCCAGCAGCTCGGGACAGGGATTGAACACTGAAGCTTTCTTT. This translates into CASSSGQGLNTEAFF.

This clone was found a few times. This chain joins TRBV2 and TRBJ2-7; D gene uncertain. Deletions cut 8 bases from V and 1 base from J, with 12 bases between. The CDR3 length is 13 residues. CDR1 and CDR2 (germline): SNHLY, FYNNEI. CDR3: CASDTEISYEQYF. CDR3 DNA: TGTGCCAGCGATACAGAGATTTCCTACGAGCAGTACTTC.

This chain links TRBV6-5 with TRBJ1-2; 7 bases map to TRBD1. This CDR3 is 14 amino acids long. Losses at the gene ends were 6 bases for V and 0 bases for J; bases not matched to a gene: 4. The germline V gene has CDR1 MNHEY and CDR2 SVGAGI. CDR3 bases: TGTGCCAGCAGCATACAGGGGTCTAACTATGGCTACACCTTC. It yields the protein CASSIQGSNYGYTF.

The chain joins TRBV27 to TRBJ2-7; D gene uncertain. CDR1 and CDR2 from the germline V gene are MNHEY and SMNVEV (reference sequence). Deletions cut 5 bases from V and 0 bases from J, with 8 bases between. This CDR3 region has 13 residues. The CDR3: CASSAHLSYEQYF. The CDR3 nucleotides read TGTGCCAGCAGTGCACACCTCTCCTACGAGCAGTACTTC.

The V and J genes are TRBV4-3 and TRBJ2-5, with 8 bases aligning to TRBD2. The CDR3 sequence is 16 residues long. The germline CDR1 and CDR2 sequences are LGHNA and YSLEER. J gave up 2 bases and V 0 bases, and 5 bases lay outside the gene matches. CDR3 protein: CASSQDGGGSQETQYF. The CDR3 DNA reads TGCGCCAGCAGCCAAGACGGCGGGGGGTCACAAGAGACCCAGTACTTC.

The V call is TRBV5-6, the J call TRBJ1-4; D possibly corresponds to TRBD1 (6 bases). CDR1 is SGHDT, CDR2 YYEEEE, per germline. Trimming took 5 bases from V and 8 from J, leaving 19 bases between them. The CDR3 loop spans 15 amino acids. CDR3 region: CASRSLGGRGEKLFF. The CDR3 DNA sequence: TGTGCCAGCAGGTCCCTCGGGGGGCGAGGCGAAAAACTGTTTTTT. Together with reference TRBV5-6 and TRBJ1-4, the CDR3 gives the full variable domain: DAGVTQSPTHLIKTRGQQVTLRCSPKSGHDTVSWYQQALGQGPQFIFQYYEEEERQRGNFPDRFSGHQFPNYSSELNVNALLLGDSALYLCASRSLGGRGEKLFFGSGTQLSVL.

The gene calls are TRBV6-6 and TRBJ2-5; 7 nucleotides line up with TRBD1. CDR1 is MNHNY and CDR2 is SVGAGI in the germline V gene (reference sequence). The length of the CDR3 is 15 residues. The V gene end was trimmed by 5 bases and the J gene end by 5 bases; junction bases not matched to a gene: 11. CDR3 coding DNA: TGTGCCAGCAGTCCGTCGACAGGGCCGAGGGAGACCCAGTACTTC. It specifies CASSPSTGPRETQYF.

This chain links TRBV7-8 with TRBJ1-2; no clear D gene. Germline V gives CDR1 SGHVS, CDR2 FQNEAQ. CDR3 length equals 15 residues. V was cut by 2 bases and J by 0 bases, with 10 bases left in between. The CDR3 is CASSLSGESNYGYTF. The CDR3 DNA is TGTGCCAGCAGCTTATCCGGGGAGTCTAACTATGGCTACACCTTC.

In this sample, this clone turned up a few times. The chain combines TRBV4-3 with TRBJ2-7; 8 bases map to TRBD1. Germline CDR1 and CDR2: LGHNA and YSLEER. J was trimmed by 2 bases and V by 1 base; bases with no gene match: 7. The CDR3 is made up of 16 amino acids. The DNA for the CDR3 is TGCGCCAGCAGCCAAGCCTGGGACAGGAGCCCCTACGAGCAGTACTTC. Amino acid sequence: CASSQAWDRSPYEQYF.

The chain combines TRBV6-1 with TRBJ2-1; the match to TRBD2 covers 11 bases. V shed 2 bases, J shed 7 bases, and the junction held 7 bases outside the gene matches. The CDR3 runs 16 residues. The germline CDR1 and CDR2 sequences are MNHNS and SASEGT. The CDR3 DNA is TGTGCCAGCAGTGAAACTAGCGGGAGCCCGGTAAATGAGCAGTTCTTC. Protein sequence: CASSETSGSPVNEQFF.

This chain joins TRBV2 and TRBJ2-7, with TRBD2 matching over 8 bases. This CDR3 region has 14 residues. The V segment lost 4 bases and the J segment 3 bases; nucleotides outside the gene matches: 5. Germline values: CDR1 SNHLY, CDR2 FYNNEI. CDR3 nucleotides: TGTGCCAGCAGTGTTAGCGGGACTAACTACGAGCAGTACTTC. Translating it yields CASSVSGTNYEQYF. Looking up the rest from reference TRBV2 and TRBJ2-7 gives the full variable domain: EPEVTQTPSHQVTQMGQEVILRCVPISNHLYFYWYRQILGQKVEFLVSFYNNEISEKSEIFDDQFSVERPDGSNFTLKIRSTKLEDSAMYFCASSVSGTNYEQYFGPGTRLTVT.

This chain joins TRBV7-7 and TRBJ2-5; D is perhaps TRBD2 (5 bases). This CDR3 comprises 14 residues. Trimming removed 2 bases at V and 5 bases at J, with 12 bases between. The germline V gene has CDR1 SSHAT and CDR2 FNYEAQ (reference sequence). The CDR3 DNA sequence: TGTGCCAGCAGCTTATTGGGCGGCGGGGAGACCCAGTACTTC. It translates to CASSLLGGGETQYF.

This clone was seen more than once but under ten times. The chain links TRBV21-1 to TRBJ1-1. TRBV21-1 is a pseudogene locus. The length of the CDR3 is 15 residues. This CDR3 reads CASSLRGTVGTEAFF. CDR3 DNA sequence: TGTGCCAGCAGCCTTAGAGGGACTGTCGGCACTGAAGCTTTCTTT.

The chain carries TRBV10-3 and TRBJ1-3, with TRBD1 as a possible D gene (6 bases). Per germline, CDR1 ENHRY and CDR2 SYGVKD. The V gene lost 6 bases and the J gene lost 0 bases, with 12 bases spanning the gap. The CDR3 spans 15 residues. The CDR3 coding sequence is TGTGCCATCAGCACGGACAGCCGCTCTGGAAACACCATATATTTT. This encodes CAISTDSRSGNTIYF.

In this sample, this clone turned up a few times. The chain joins TRBV5-4 to TRBJ1-3; TRBD1 aligns across 9 bases. This CDR3 is 15 amino acids long. With 4 bases clipped from V and 4 bases from J, the junction kept 6 bases outside the gene matches. From germline, CDR1 is SGHNT and CDR2 YYREEE (reference sequence). CDR3 coding DNA: TGTGCCAGCAGCACCGGGACAGGGTCAGGAAACACCATATATTTT. The encoded protein is CASSTGTGSGNTIYF.

The chain combines TRBV7-8 with TRBJ2-3; D unclear. This CDR3 has 12 amino acids. Germline V CDR1 and CDR2: SGHVS, FQNEAQ. Trimming took 5 bases from V and 1 from J, leaving 4 bases between them. The CDR3 here is CASSTGTDTQYF. Written as DNA, the CDR3 is TGTGCCAGCAGCACAGGCACAGATACGCAGTATTTT. Full variable domain (remainder filled in from reference TRBV7-8 and TRBJ2-3): GAGVSQSPRYKVAKRGQDVALRCDPISGHVSLFWYQQALGQGPEFLTYFQNEAQLDKSGLPSDRFFAERPEGSVSTLKIQRTQQEDSAVYLCASSTGTDTQYFGPGTRLTVL.

In this sample, this clone turned up a few times. The genes are TRBV6-5 and TRBJ1-6; TRBD1 agrees at 8 bases. V was pared by 6 bases and J by 13 bases, with 14 bases of the junction left unmatched. This CDR3 contains 15 residues. Looked up from germline, CDR1 is MNHEY and CDR2 is SVGAGI. DNA of the CDR3: TGTGCCAGCAGCTCTTCGGTCACAGGGGGTTCGCCCCTCCACTTT. It codes for CASSSSVTGGSPLHF.

J is TRBJ2-4 and V is TRBV30, with 7 bases fitting TRBD1. V lost 2 bases, J lost 5 bases, and 6 bases stayed unmatched. Germline V gene data show CDR1 as GTSNPN and CDR2 as SVGIG (reference sequence). The CDR3 totals 14 residues. The CDR3 DNA reads TGTGCCTGGAGTCCTGACAGGGATCAAAACATTCAGTACTTC. Translated, it gives CAWSPDRDQNIQYF.